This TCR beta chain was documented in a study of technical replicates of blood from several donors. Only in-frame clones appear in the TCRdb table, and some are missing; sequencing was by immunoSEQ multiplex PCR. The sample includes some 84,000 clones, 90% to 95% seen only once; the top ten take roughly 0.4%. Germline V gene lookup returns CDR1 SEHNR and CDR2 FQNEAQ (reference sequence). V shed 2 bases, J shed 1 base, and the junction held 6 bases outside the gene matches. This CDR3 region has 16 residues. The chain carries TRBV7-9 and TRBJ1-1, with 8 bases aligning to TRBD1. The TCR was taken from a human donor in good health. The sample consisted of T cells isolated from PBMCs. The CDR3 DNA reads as TGTGCCAGCAGCTTAATTCCCGGGACAGGGAACACTGAAGCTTTCTTT. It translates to CASSLIPGTGNTEAFF.